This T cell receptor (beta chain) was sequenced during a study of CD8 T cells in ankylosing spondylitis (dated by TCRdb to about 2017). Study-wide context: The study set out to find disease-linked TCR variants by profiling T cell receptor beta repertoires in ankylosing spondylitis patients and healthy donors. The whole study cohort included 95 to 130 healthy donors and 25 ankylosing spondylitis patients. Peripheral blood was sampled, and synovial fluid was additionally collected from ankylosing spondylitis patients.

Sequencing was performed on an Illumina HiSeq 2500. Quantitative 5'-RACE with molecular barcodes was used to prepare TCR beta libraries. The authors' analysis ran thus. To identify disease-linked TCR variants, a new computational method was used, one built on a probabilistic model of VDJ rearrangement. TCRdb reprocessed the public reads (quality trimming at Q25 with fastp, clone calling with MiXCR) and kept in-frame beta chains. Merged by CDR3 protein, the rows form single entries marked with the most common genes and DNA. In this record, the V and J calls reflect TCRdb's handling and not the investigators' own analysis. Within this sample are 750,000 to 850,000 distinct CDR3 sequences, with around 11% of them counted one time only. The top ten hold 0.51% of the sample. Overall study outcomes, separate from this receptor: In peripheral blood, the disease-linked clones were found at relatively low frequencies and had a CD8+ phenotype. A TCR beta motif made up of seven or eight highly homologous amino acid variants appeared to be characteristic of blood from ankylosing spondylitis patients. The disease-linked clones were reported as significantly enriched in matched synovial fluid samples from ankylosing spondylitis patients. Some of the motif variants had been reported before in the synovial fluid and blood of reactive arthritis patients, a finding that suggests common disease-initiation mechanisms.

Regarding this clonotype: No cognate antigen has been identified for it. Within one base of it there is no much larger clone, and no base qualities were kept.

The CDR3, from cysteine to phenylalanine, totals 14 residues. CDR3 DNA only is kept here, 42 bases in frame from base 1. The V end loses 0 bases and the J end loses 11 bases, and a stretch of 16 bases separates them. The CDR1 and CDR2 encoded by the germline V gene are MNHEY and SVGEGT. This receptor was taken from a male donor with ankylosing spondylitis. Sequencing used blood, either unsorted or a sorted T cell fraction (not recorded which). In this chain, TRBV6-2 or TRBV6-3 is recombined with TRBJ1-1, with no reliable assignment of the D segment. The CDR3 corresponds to CASSYSLVDRRAFF. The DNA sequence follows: TGTGCCAGCAGTTACTCGCTGGTAGACCGGAGGGCTTTCTTT.